The 9 T cell receptor beta chains given below trace back to one sample, sequenced in a study of shared clonotypes between healthy human individuals. The data were produced by immunoSEQ multiplex PCR, yet TCRdb's version contains in-frame clones alone and is incomplete. The table lists about 680,000 clones, 73% of them singletons, with around 2% in the top ten. Sequencing was performed on memory CD4+ T cells sorted from blood. Specified subset: CD45RA-negative fraction. These receptors all stem from a woman between 25 and 40 years old in good health.

This chain links TRBV19 with TRBJ1-2, with D possibly matching TRBD1 (6 bases). Germline loops: CDR1 LNHDA, CDR2 SQIVND (reference sequence). The CDR3 contains 15 residues. V was shortened by 4 bases and J by 2 bases, with 14 bases between the two germline ends. CDR3 loop: CASSNRGGANYGYTF. CDR3 nucleotides: TGTGCCAGTAGTAACCGAGGGGGGGCGAACTATGGCTACACCTTC.

The gene calls are TRBV7-3 and TRBJ2-7; TRBD1 agrees at 10 bases. V was clipped by 4 bases and J by 6 bases; unmatched bases: 6. The germline CDR1 and CDR2 sequences are SGHTA and FQGTGA. The CDR3 spans 14 residues. The CDR3 is CASSSRTGGSEQYF. For the CDR3, the DNA is TGTGCCAGCAGCTCAAGGACAGGGGGAAGCGAGCAGTACTTC.

The CDR3 region is CASQMAGEGNEQFF. As DNA, the CDR3 is TGCGCCAGCCAAATGGCAGGGGAGGGGAATGAGCAGTTCTTC. V is TRBV5-1 and J is TRBJ2-1; possibly TRBD2 for D (7 bases). V was clipped by 7 bases and J by 7 bases, with 18 bases between them. The V gene's germline CDR1 is SGHRS and CDR2 YFSETQ. This CDR3 spans 14 amino acids.

CDR3 sequence: CASSRTGGAKEQFF. Written as DNA, the CDR3 is TGTGCCAGCTCACGGACAGGGGGCGCGAAGGAGCAGTTCTTC. This chain links TRBV18 with TRBJ2-1; TRBD1 matches at 11 bases. Germline CDR1 and CDR2: KGHSH and LQKENI. The CDR3 has 14 amino acids. The J segment lost 10 bases and the V segment lost 4 bases, leaving 6 bases of the junction unmatched.

The chain recombines TRBV28 with TRBJ2-7; D ambiguous. V lost 6 bases and J lost 6, with 12 bases in between. Germline V CDR1 and CDR2: MDHEN, SYDVKM. The CDR3 runs 12 residues. The CDR3 is CASSTTVGEQYF. In nucleotides, the CDR3 is TGTGCCAGCAGCACCACAGTAGGCGAGCAGTACTTC.

The V and J genes are TRBV7-2 and TRBJ2-1, with TRBD2 identical over 13 bases. The CDR3 is 15 amino acids. Germline V gene data show CDR1 as SGHTA and CDR2 as FQGNSA. J was trimmed by 9 bases and V by 3 bases; bases with no gene match: 5. The CDR3 bases are TGTGCCAGCAGCTTGATGGGACTAGCGGGAACTGAGCAGTTCTTC. Protein product: CASSLMGLAGTEQFF.

This clone was seen many times. The chain employs TRBV6-4 and TRBJ2-1, with D maybe TRBD2 (6 bases). The germline V and J ends were trimmed by 8 bases and 0 bases, with 11 bases remaining between them. Germline V gene lookup returns CDR1 MRHNA and CDR2 SNTAGT. This CDR3 contains 14 residues. The CDR3 nucleotides are TGTGCCAGCTCCCGGGAGCTCTCCTACAATGAGCAGTTCTTC. It yields the protein CASSRELSYNEQFF.

The table lists this clone with many counts. The chain's CDR3 is CSARRTGNTGELFF. Here the CDR3 DNA reads TGCAGCGCCAGAAGGACAGGGAACACCGGGGAGCTGTTTTTT. This chain connects TRBV29-1 to TRBJ2-2, with 7 positions matching TRBD1. The germline V gene has CDR1 SQVTM and CDR2 ANQGSEA. V shed 7 bases, J shed 1 base, and the junction held 6 bases outside the gene matches. There are 14 residues in the CDR3.

Worth noting for this clone: This may be a read error, as it is one base from a much larger clone. This sample also contains other DNA sequences that code for the same CDR3. V and J are TRBV7-2 and TRBJ1-5; D gene unclear. This CDR3 has 12 residues. Trimming pared 1 base from V and 6 bases from J, leaving 4 bases between. Germline CDR1 reads SGHTA; CDR2 reads FQGNSA. CDR3 DNA sequence: TGTGCCAGCAGCTTAGTAGGTCAGCCCCAGCATTTT. Translation gives CASSLVGQPQHF.